This TCR beta chain was obtained from a study of T-cell reconstitution after alpha-beta-depleted transplantation in children. Germline assignment: CDR1 SGHAT and CDR2 FQDESV (reference sequence). The ends were cut back, 6 bases at V and 9 bases at J, with 27 bases in the middle. The CDR3 sequence is 17 residues long. During its preparation, the TCRbeta library received unique molecular identifiers. MiXCR, run by TCRdb on the PCR reads, gives a single entry per CDR3 protein. Of approximately 420,000 distinct CDR3 sequences in the sample, about a tenth are singletons; the top ten hold roughly 5.5%. Sequenced material: PBMCs from the stem cell graft donor, taken from the stem cell graft. The origin of this receptor is a human donor who donated a stem cell graft to a child with acute myeloid leukemia. The gene calls are TRBV11-1 and TRBJ1-5, with D possibly being TRBD1 (5 bases). CDR3 protein: CASSGGPGGRSQRPQHF. In nucleotides, the CDR3 is TGTGCCAGCAGTGGGGGTCCAGGTGGGAGGTCCCAGAGGCCCCAGCATTTT.